A selection of T cell receptor beta chains follows, all from one sample in a study of blood T cell repertoires in COVID-19. Only in-frame clones appear in the TCRdb table, and some are missing; sequencing was by immunoSEQ multiplex PCR. The table lists about 420,000 clones, roughly 89% of them singletons, with roughly 0.87% in the top ten. The sample was peripheral blood. The receptors were sampled from a man between 18 and 29 years old with COVID-19, enrolled during active disease. Each CDR3 is given with its conserved first and last residue.

TRBV3-1/TRBV3-2,CASSQGADTQYF
TRBV6-5,CASRMTGSGTGELFF
TRBV7-2,CASSLVALAGGSDTQYF
TRBV2,CASMRDQGPYNEQFF
TRBV3-1/TRBV3-2,CASSQATRGGPQHF
TRBV7-9,CASSSKQGFEETQYF
TRBV7-2,CASSLDRRMNTEAFF
TRBV7-8,CASSLGLAGGSYEQYF
TRBV5-4,CASSLTGTGYLGGYTF
TRBV5-1,CASSFNSGNTGELFF
TRBV19,CASAPRLLGMNEKLFF
TRBV7-3,CASSLSPANYGYTF
TRBV5-5,CASSLDSNTEAFF
TRBV7-9,CASSLGAGLAETQYF
TRBV7-9,CASSLYDSFNYGYTF
TRBV7-9,CASSAYSGRGTDTQYF
TRBV10-1,CASSEGGTDTQYF
TRBV7-9,CASSLARVVFDEQYF
TRBV18,CASSLGSSYEQYF
TRBV4-1,CASSQVWTGQGVETQYF
TRBV15,CATSREGQGGEQYF
TRBV11-2,CASSLEPRTEAFF
TRBV29-1,CSAQGDRGSDEQYF
TRBV7-6,CASSLDSYSNQPQHF
TRBV6-6,CASSRNRLASSTDTQYF
TRBV18,CASSPSSGGGYEQYF
TRBV11-2,CASSPWTGGDRSGELFF